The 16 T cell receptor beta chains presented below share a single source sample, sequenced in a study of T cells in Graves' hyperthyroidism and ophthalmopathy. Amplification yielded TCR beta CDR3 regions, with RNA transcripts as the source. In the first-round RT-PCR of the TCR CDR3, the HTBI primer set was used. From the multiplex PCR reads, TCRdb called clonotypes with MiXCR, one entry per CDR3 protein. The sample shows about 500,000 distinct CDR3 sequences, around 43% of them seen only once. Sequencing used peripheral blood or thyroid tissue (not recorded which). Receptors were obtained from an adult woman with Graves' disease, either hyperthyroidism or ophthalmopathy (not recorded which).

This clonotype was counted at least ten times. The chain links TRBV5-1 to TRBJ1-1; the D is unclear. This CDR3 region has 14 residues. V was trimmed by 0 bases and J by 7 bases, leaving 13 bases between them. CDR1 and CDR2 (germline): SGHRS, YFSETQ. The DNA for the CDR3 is TGCGCCAGCAGCTTGGGCACCGGGTCGGGTGAAGCTTTCTTT. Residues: CASSLGTGSGEAFF.

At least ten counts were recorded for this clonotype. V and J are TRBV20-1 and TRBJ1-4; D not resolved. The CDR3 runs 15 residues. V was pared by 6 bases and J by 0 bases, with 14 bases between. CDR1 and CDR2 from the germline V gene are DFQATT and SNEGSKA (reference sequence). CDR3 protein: CSAGPIGATNEKLFF. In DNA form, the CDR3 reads TGCAGTGCAGGACCAATAGGTGCAACTAATGAAAAACTGTTTTTT.

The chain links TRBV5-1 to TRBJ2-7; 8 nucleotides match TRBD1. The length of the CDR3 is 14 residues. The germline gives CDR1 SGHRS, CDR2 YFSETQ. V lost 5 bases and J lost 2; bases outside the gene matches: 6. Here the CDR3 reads CASRAGTGTYEQYF. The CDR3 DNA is TGCGCCAGCAGGGCCGGGACAGGCACCTACGAGCAGTACTTC.

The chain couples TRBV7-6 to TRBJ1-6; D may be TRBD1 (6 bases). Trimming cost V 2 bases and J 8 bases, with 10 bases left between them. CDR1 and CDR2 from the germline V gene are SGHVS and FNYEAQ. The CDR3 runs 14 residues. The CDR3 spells CASSLTGPDSPLHF. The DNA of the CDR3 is TGTGCCAGCAGCTTAACAGGGCCCGATTCACCCCTCCACTTT.

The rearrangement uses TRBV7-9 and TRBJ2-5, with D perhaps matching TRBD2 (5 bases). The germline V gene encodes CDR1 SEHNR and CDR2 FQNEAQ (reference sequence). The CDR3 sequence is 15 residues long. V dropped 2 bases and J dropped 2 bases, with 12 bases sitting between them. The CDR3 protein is CASSLSPTGQETQYF. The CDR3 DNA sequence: TGTGCCAGCAGCTTATCGCCTACGGGACAAGAGACCCAGTACTTC.

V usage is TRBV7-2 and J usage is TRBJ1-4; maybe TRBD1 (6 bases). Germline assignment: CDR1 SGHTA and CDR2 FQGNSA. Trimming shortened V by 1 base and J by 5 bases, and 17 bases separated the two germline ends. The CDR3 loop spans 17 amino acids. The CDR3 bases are TGTGCCAGCAGCTTAGATTCCGGGGGGCCTAAAAATGAAAAACTGTTTTTT. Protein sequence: CASSLDSGGPKNEKLFF.

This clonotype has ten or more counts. CDR3 sequence reads: CASSYLGTSGGSSYEQYF. In nucleotides, the CDR3 is TGTGCCAGCAGTTACCTCGGGACTAGCGGGGGGAGCTCCTACGAGCAGTACTTC. This chain joins TRBV6-5 and TRBJ2-7; 15 bases map to TRBD2. The V gene end was trimmed by 2 bases and the J gene end by 0 bases; junction bases not matched to a gene: 5. This CDR3 is built from 18 residues. The V gene's germline CDR1 is MNHEY and CDR2 SVGAGI.

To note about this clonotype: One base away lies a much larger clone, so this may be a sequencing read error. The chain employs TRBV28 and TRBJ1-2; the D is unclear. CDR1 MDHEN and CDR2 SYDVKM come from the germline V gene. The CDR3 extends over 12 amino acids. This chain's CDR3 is CAGSSSDYGYTF. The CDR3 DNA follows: TGTGCCGGCAGTTCGTCAGACTATGGCTACACCTTC.

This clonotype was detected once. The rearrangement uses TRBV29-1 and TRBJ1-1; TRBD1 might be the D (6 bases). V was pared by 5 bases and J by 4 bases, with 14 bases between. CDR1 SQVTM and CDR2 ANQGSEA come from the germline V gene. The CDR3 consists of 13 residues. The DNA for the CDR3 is TGCAGCGTTACACAGGGTATCGGCACTGAAGCTTTCTTT. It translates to CSVTQGIGTEAFF.

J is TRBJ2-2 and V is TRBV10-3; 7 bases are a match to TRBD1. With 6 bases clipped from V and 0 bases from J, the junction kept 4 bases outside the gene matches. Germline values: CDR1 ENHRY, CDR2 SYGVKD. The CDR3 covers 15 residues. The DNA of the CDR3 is TGTGCCATCAGGTTGGGACAGACGAACACCGGGGAGCTGTTTTTT. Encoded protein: CAIRLGQTNTGELFF.

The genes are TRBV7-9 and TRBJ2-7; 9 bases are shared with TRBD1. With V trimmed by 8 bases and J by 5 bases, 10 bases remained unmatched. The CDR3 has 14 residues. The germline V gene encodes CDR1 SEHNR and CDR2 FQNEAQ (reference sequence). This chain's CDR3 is CASVQGQGKDEQYF. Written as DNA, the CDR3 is TGTGCCAGCGTTCAGGGACAGGGAAAGGACGAGCAGTACTTC.

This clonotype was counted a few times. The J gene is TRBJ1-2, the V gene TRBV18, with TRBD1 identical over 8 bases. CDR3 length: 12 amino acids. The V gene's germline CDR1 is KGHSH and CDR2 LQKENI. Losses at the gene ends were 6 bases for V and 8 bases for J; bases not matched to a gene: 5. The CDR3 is CASSGQGGGYTF. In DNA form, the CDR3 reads TGTGCCAGCTCCGGACAGGGTGGAGGCTACACCTTC.

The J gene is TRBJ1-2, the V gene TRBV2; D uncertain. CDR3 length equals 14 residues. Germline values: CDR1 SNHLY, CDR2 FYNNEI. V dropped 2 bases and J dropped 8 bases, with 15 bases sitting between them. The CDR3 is CASSEPRLLGGYTF. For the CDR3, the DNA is TGTGCCAGCAGTGAACCGAGGCTCTTGGGCGGCTACACCTTC.

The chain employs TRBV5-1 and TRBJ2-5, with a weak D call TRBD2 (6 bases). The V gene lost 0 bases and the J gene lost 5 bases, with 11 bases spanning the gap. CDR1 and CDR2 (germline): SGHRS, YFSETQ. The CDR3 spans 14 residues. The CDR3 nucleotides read TGCGCCAGCAGCTTGGCGGGAGAGGAGGAGACCCAGTACTTC. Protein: CASSLAGEEETQYF.

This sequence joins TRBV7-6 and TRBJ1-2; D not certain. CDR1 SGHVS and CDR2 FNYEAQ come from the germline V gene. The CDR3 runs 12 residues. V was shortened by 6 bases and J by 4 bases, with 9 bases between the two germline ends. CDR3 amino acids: CASSTNSYGYTF. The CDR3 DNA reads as TGTGCCAGCAGTACCAACAGCTATGGCTACACCTTC.

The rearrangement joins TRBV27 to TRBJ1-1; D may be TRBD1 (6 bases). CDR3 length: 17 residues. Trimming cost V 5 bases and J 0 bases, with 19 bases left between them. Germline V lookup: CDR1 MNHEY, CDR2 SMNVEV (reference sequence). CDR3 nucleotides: TGTGCCAGCAGTACGAACCTCAGGGGAAACATGAACACTGAAGCTTTCTTT. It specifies CASSTNLRGNMNTEAFF.